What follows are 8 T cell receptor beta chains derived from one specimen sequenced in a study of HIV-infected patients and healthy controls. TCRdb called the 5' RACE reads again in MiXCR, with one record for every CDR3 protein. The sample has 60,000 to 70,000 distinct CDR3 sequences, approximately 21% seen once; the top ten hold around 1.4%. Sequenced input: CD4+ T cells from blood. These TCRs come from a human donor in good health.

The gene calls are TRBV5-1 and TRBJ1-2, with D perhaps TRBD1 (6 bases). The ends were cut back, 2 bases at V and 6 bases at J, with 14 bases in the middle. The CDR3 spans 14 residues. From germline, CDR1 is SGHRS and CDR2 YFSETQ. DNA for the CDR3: TGCGCCAGCAGCTTCGGTGGGGACACAGATGGCTACACCTTC. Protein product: CASSFGGDTDGYTF.

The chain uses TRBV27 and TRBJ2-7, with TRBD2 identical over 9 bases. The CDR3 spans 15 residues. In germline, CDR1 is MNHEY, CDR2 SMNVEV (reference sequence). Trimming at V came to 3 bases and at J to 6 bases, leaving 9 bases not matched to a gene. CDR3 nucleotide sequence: TGTGCCAGCAGTTTTCTGGGCGGGAGGGCCTCCGAGCAGTACTTC. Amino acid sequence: CASSFLGGRASEQYF.

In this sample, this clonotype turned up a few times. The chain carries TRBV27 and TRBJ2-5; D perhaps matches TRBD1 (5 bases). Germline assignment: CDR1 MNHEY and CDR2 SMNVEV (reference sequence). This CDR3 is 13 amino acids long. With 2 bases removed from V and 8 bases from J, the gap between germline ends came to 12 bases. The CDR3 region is CASSLGLRETQYF. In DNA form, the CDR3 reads TGTGCCAGCAGTTTAGGCCTCAGGGAAACCCAGTACTTC.

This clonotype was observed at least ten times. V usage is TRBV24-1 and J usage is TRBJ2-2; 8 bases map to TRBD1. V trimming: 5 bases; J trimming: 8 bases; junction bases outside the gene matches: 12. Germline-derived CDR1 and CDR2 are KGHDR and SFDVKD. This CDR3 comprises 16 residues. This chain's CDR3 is CATSVQDRAYRGELFF. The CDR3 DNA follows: TGTGCCACCAGTGTGCAGGACAGGGCGTATCGGGGGGAGCTGTTTTTT.

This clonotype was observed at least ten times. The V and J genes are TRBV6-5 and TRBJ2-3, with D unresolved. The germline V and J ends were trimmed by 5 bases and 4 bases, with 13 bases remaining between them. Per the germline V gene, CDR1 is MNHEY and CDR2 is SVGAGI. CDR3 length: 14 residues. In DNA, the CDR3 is TGTGCCAGCAGTAGGACGATTGGGGCAGATACGCAGTATTTT. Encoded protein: CASSRTIGADTQYF.

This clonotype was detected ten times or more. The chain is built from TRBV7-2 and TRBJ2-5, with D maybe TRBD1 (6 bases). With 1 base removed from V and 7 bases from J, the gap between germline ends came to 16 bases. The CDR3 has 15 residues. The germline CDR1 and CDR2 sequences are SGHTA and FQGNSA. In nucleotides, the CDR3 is TGTGCCAGCAGCTTAGGCGTACAGGGAGTCGCGACCCAGTACTTC. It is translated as CASSLGVQGVATQYF.

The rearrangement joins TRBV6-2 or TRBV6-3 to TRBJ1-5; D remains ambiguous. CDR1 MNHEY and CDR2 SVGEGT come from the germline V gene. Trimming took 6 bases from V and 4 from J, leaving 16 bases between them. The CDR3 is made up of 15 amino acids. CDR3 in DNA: TGTGCCAGCAGCCCTCCCGGCATTGGGAATCAGCCCCAGCATTTT. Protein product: CASSPPGIGNQPQHF.

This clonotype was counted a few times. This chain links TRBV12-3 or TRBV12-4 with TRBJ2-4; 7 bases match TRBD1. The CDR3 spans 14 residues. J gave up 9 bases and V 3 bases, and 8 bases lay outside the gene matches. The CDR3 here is CASSFGQGVSIQYF. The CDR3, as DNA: TGTGCCAGCAGTTTTGGGCAGGGGGTTTCCATTCAGTACTTC.